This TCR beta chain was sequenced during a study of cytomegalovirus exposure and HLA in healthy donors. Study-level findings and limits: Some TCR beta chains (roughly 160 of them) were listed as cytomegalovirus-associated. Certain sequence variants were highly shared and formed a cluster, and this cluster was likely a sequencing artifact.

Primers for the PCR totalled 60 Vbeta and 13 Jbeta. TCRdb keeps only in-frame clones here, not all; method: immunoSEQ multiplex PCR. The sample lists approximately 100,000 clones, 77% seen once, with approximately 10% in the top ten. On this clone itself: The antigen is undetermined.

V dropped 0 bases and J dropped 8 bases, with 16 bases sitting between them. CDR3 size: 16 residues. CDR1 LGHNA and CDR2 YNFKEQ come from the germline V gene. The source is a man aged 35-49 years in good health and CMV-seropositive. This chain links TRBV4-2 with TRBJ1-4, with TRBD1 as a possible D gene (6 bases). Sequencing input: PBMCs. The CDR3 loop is CASSQDLTEGGEKLFF. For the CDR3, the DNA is TGTGCCAGCAGCCAAGATCTCACGGAGGGGGGGGAAAAACTGTTTTTT.